The 3 T cell receptor beta chains below all came from one sample that was sequenced in a study of identical twins. TCRdb re-analysed the 5' RACE reads in MiXCR, keeping a single row per CDR3 protein. The table shows nearly 250,000 distinct CDR3 sequences, with approximately 7% occurring only once. These data were also filed under a second study, of yellow fever vaccine responses in identical twins.

The material sequenced was memory (CD45RO+) T cells sorted from blood. The receptors derive from a woman aged 18-35 years in good health.

This clonotype occurred many times. The V call is TRBV5-1, the J call TRBJ1-1; 7 bases fit TRBD1. Trimming cost V 4 bases and J 5 bases; bases outside gene matches: 8. Germline V gene lookup returns CDR1 SGHRS and CDR2 YFSETQ. There are 14 residues in the CDR3. This CDR3 reads CASSKTGMGTEAFF. In nucleotides, the CDR3 is TGCGCCAGCAGCAAGACAGGGATGGGTACTGAAGCTTTCTTT.

This clonotype appeared many times. The chain recombines TRBV12-3 or TRBV12-4 with TRBJ2-1; the match to TRBD2 covers 9 bases. Losses at the gene ends were 6 bases for V and 8 bases for J; bases not matched to a gene: 8. The CDR3 totals 14 residues. The CDR3 is CASSLSGRSDEQFF. The DNA for the CDR3 is TGTGCCAGCAGCCTTAGCGGGAGAAGCGATGAGCAGTTCTTC.

This clonotype was observed a few times. This chain links TRBV24-1 with TRBJ1-2; tentatively, D is TRBD1 (5 bases). Trimming stripped 4 bases from V and 3 bases from J, with 11 bases between. The CDR3 loop spans 14 amino acids. Germline CDR1 reads KGHDR; CDR2 reads SFDVKD. CDR3 loop: CATSDSRQYYGYTF. Written as DNA, the CDR3 is TGTGCCACCAGTGACTCAAGACAGTACTATGGCTACACCTTC.